The 6 T cell receptor beta chains in this list originate from one sample, sequenced in a study of shared T cell receptors in the human thymus. The repertoire was sequenced with immunoSEQ multiplex PCR; TCRdb's copy has only in-frame clones and lacks some. The sample has roughly 700,000 clones, roughly 90% seen once; the top ten hold around 0.0099%. The sample was also linked to a second study, of human thymus T cells.

Specimen: thymocytes. These receptor sequences come from a boy under two years old with a congenital heart defect.

The rearrangement joins TRBV4-3 to TRBJ2-5; 11 bases match TRBD2. Unmatched junction bases numbered 9, after V lost 0 bases and J lost 0 bases. CDR1 is LGHNA and CDR2 is YSLEER in the germline V gene. This CDR3 has 19 residues. For the CDR3, the DNA is TGCGCCAGCAGCCAAGATAGGGTAGCGGGAGGGCCCGACCAAGAGACCCAGTACTTC. Its translation is CASSQDRVAGGPDQETQYF.

This clone showed up just once. The genes are TRBV28 and TRBJ2-5, with D tentatively TRBD1 (6 bases). The germline V gene has CDR1 MDHEN and CDR2 SYDVKM. V was pared by 6 bases and J by 4 bases, with 18 bases between. CDR3 size: 15 residues. The CDR3 protein is CASSPRPDRRETQYF. The CDR3, as DNA: TGTGCCAGCAGCCCCCGCCCGGACAGACGAGAGACCCAGTACTTC.

The genes are TRBV21-1 and TRBJ2-5; the table's TRBD2 call for D was not verified on the DNA. TRBV21-1 is a pseudogene. There are 13 residues in the CDR3. CDR3 in DNA: TGTGCCAGGACGAAGAGCGTGGAAGAGACCCAGTACTTC. This sequence encodes CARTKSVEETQYF.

The gene calls are TRBV18 and TRBJ2-3; D might be TRBD2 (7 bases). CDR1 and CDR2 (germline): KGHSH, LQKENI. The CDR3 runs to 16 residues. V was shortened by 5 bases and J by 6 bases, with 21 bases between the two germline ends. CDR3 coding DNA: TGTGCCAGCTCAGGTGCGGGGGCCCCTAACACGGATACGCAGTATTTT. The encoded protein is CASSGAGAPNTDTQYF.

This clone was seen only a few times. The rearrangement joins TRBV25-1 to TRBJ2-5, with 7 bases matching TRBD2. The germline CDR1 and CDR2 sequences are MGHDK and SYGVNS. Trimming cost V 4 bases and J 1 base; bases outside gene matches: 9. This CDR3 is built from 16 residues. CDR3 region: CASSARWASGQETQYF. CDR3 bases: TGTGCCAGCAGTGCCAGGTGGGCTAGCGGCCAAGAGACCCAGTACTTC.

The rearrangement joins TRBV5-1 to TRBJ1-2, with no clear D. CDR1 and CDR2 from the germline V gene are SGHRS and YFSETQ. This CDR3 has 16 amino acids. The V end was cut by 0 bases, the J end by 4 bases, with 16 bases between. The CDR3 DNA is TGCGCCAGCAGCTTGGCCCTTTCAACAGCTCTCTATGGCTACACCTTC. Encoded protein: CASSLALSTALYGYTF.